This TCR beta chain is drawn from a study of T cells in Graves' hyperthyroidism and ophthalmopathy. A remark on this clonotype: The antigen is unknown.

RNA transcripts served as the template for amplifying TCR beta CDR3 regions. The primer set for the first-round RT-PCR of the TCR CDR3 was HTBI. TCRdb reprocessed the multiplex PCR reads via MiXCR and lists one record per CDR3 protein. The table lists over 350,000 distinct CDR3 sequences, about 15% of them singletons, with 13% in the top ten. Whole-study findings and limits: Most thyroid clonotypes that were expanded above 0.001 also turned up in blood.

This CDR3 comprises 15 residues. Unmatched junction bases numbered 3, after V lost 0 bases and J lost 2 bases. Germline-derived CDR1 and CDR2 are LNHNV and YYDKDF (reference sequence). The sequence derives from a man aged 18 to 29 with Graves' ophthalmopathy. The chain joins TRBV15 to TRBJ2-7; TRBD2 aligns across 8 bases. Specimen: blood. CDR3 sequence reads: CATSREGGGPYEQYF. DNA for the CDR3: TGTGCCACCAGCAGAGAAGGCGGGGGGCCCTACGAGCAGTACTTC.